What follows is one TCR beta chain and its context. Its matching antigen is unknown. Sample-barcoded 5' priming and a J-beta primer mix drove a second PCR of 7 to 11 cycles. Each TCR beta cDNA got a 12-nucleotide random molecular identifier. Each CDR3 protein is one row after TCRdb ran MiXCR on the 5' RACE reads. The sample carries 1 million or so distinct CDR3 sequences, over 35% recorded once. Germline V gene lookup returns CDR1 MNHEY and CDR2 SMNVEV (reference sequence). The CDR3 extends over 15 amino acids. Trimming took 5 bases from V and 6 from J, leaving 17 bases between them. Donors were healthy Caucasian individuals from Russia aged roughly 6 to 95. Isolated PBMCs totaled at least 6 million in each sample. These data come from a study of blood T cells in healthy people across ages. The study, taken as a whole, reports: Naive CD4+ cells and diversity were both higher in long-lived donors than in aged donors.

The sequence was obtained from a woman aged 55-70 years in good health. The chain has TRBV27 and TRBJ2-1; possibly TRBD1 for D (5 bases). The sequenced material came from blood. The CDR3 region is CASSPIGSQGNEQFF. The CDR3 nucleotides are TGTGCCAGCAGTCCTATTGGCTCTCAGGGCAATGAGCAGTTCTTC.